The following is a TCR beta chain sequence with its context. Some clones are missing from TCRdb's copy, which holds only in-frame ones; the method was immunoSEQ multiplex PCR. The sample has 83,000 or so clones, roughly 86% seen once; the top ten hold roughly 22%. This sample was included in a study of blood T cell repertoires in COVID-19. Background on the study: Whether acute or convalescent, the COVID-19 samples came from the United States, Italy and Spain. PBMCs, B-cell-depleted T cells, or T cells provided the cDNA or gDNA that made up the material.

The CDR3 has 16 amino acids. The V gene end was trimmed by 2 bases and the J gene end by 2 bases; junction bases not matched to a gene: 7. Per germline, CDR1 SGHKS and CDR2 YYEKEE (reference sequence). This clonotype was obtained from a human donor in a cohort sampled during active COVID-19. The chain joins TRBV5-5 to TRBJ2-7; TRBD1 agrees at 10 bases. The sequenced sample consisted of peripheral blood. Here the CDR3 reads CASSFPGTGDPYEQYF. DNA for the CDR3: TGTGCCAGCAGCTTTCCTGGGACAGGGGACCCCTACGAGCAGTACTTC.